The present T cell receptor (beta chain) was sequenced within a study of blood T cell repertoires in COVID-19. Turning to the study itself: Both acute and convalescent COVID-19 samples were obtained from the United States, Italy and Spain.

V was pared by 7 bases and J by 5 bases, with 4 bases of the junction left unmatched. Germline V gene data show CDR1 as MNHEY and CDR2 as SMNVEV (reference sequence). The length of the CDR3 is 13 residues. The authors' processing: Estimates of nucleated cell counts were drawn from the amplification of reference gene primers. Some clones are missing from TCRdb's copy, which holds only in-frame ones; the method was immunoSEQ multiplex PCR. V, J and clone size are those of that table, while D and trimming were read from the DNA. The data hold roughly 200,000 clones, with around 85% observed a single time.

Source material: peripheral blood. The TCR sequence derives from a woman aged 60-75 years with acute or convalescent COVID-19. The gene calls are TRBV27 and TRBJ2-2, with 7 bases identical to TRBD2. The CDR3 sequence: CASTLGGTGELFF. The CDR3 bases are TGTGCCAGCACTCTGGGGGGGACCGGGGAGCTGTTTTTT.